These 26 T cell receptor beta chains were all obtained from the same sample, sequenced in a study of PD-1 blockade in classical Hodgkin lymphoma. Clones were read by immunoSEQ multiplex PCR, and TCRdb kept only the in-frame ones, dropping some. The repertoire holds over 25,000 clones, 94% seen once, with 2.3% in the top ten. Time point: newly diagnosed, previously untreated cHL patient sample. Sequencing used peripheral blood mononuclear cells (PBMCs). These receptor sequences come from a human donor with classical Hodgkin lymphoma.

Written as DNA, the CDR3 is TGTGCCAGCTCACGCAGACAGGGGTCGGGTACAGATACGCAGTATTTT. Translation: CASSRRQGSGTDTQYF. The V call is TRBV18, the J call TRBJ2-3, with 8 bases matching TRBD1. Germline assignment: CDR1 KGHSH and CDR2 LQKENI. This CDR3 is 16 amino acids long. Trimming took 4 bases from V and 3 from J; bases not matched to a gene: 9. Full variable domain (remainder filled in from reference TRBV18 and TRBJ2-3): NAGVMQNPRHLVRRRGQEARLRCSPMKGHSHVYWYRQLPEEGLKFMVYLQKENIIDESGMPKERFSAEFPKEGPSILRIQQVVRGDSAAYFCASSRRQGSGTDTQYFGPGTRLTVL.

This clone has a single count. The chain uses TRBV4-3 and TRBJ2-3; 7 nucleotides match TRBD1. CDR1 is LGHNA and CDR2 is YSLEER in the germline V gene. The V and J ends lost 3 bases and 0 bases, in that order; junction bases with no gene match: 6. The CDR3 has 16 residues. The CDR3 nucleotides read TGCGCCAGCAGCCACGTAGGGGGCCGTAGCACAGATACGCAGTATTTT. It specifies CASSHVGGRSTDTQYF.

The gene calls are TRBV30 and TRBJ1-5; 9 nucleotides match TRBD1. V was pared by 7 bases and J by 4 bases, with 11 bases of the junction left unmatched. The CDR3 is made up of 15 amino acids. Germline assignment: CDR1 GTSNPN and CDR2 SVGIG (reference sequence). CDR3: CAYGIRDRANQPQHF. CDR3 DNA sequence: TGTGCCTACGGAATCCGGGACAGGGCTAATCAGCCCCAGCATTTT.

This chain's CDR3 is CASSLTGLKTHGYTF. CDR3 coding DNA: TGTGCCAGCAGCTTGACTGGCCTCAAAACCCATGGCTACACCTTC. The chain employs TRBV5-4 and TRBJ1-2; D is ambiguous. V was shortened by 1 base and J by 6 bases, with 16 bases between the two germline ends. Germline CDR1 reads SGHNT; CDR2 reads YYREEE (reference sequence). The CDR3 is 15 residues long.

This clone was detected once. The chain links TRBV2 to TRBJ1-1; no reliable D call. V dropped 6 bases and J dropped 0 bases, with 8 bases sitting between them. Germline V lookup: CDR1 SNHLY, CDR2 FYNNEI. The CDR3 extends over 13 amino acids. The CDR3 region has the DNA TGTGCCAGCAGCCTCGCCCTGAACACTGAAGCTTTCTTT. The encoded protein is CASSLALNTEAFF. Combining the CDR3 with reference TRBV2 and TRBJ1-1 gives the whole variable domain EPEVTQTPSHQVTQMGQEVILRCVPISNHLYFYWYRQILGQKVEFLVSFYNNEISEKSEIFDDQFSVERPDGSNFTLKIRSTKLEDSAMYFCASSLALNTEAFFGQGTRLTVV.

CDR3 in DNA: TGTGCCAGTAGTATCCGGACTAGCGGGCCCTCCTACGAGCAGTACTTC. Encoded protein: CASSIRTSGPSYEQYF. This chain connects TRBV19 to TRBJ2-7, with 11 bases fitting TRBD2. Germline lookup yields CDR1 LNHDA and CDR2 SQIVND (reference sequence). This CDR3 has 16 amino acids. V trimming: 3 bases; J trimming: 0 bases; junction bases outside the gene matches: 4.

This clone was observed a single time. The chain combines TRBV14 with TRBJ1-2, with a possible D match to TRBD1 (6 bases). V lost 3 bases, J lost 10 bases, and 21 bases lay in between. Germline CDR1 SGHDN, CDR2 FVKESK. The CDR3 spans 15 residues. CDR3 nucleotide sequence: TGTGCCAGCAGCCACTTCACAAGGGGGTCCTCTCTCTACACCTTC. This gives the protein CASSHFTRGSSLYTF.

The V call is TRBV4-3, the J call TRBJ1-5; D ambiguous. Germline values: CDR1 LGHNA, CDR2 YSLEER. V was shortened by 3 bases and J by 4 bases, with 19 bases between the two germline ends. This CDR3 contains 17 residues. The CDR3 protein is CASSQEPTGSNNQPQHF. The CDR3, as DNA: TGCGCCAGCAGCCAGGAACCTACTGGATCCAATAATCAGCCCCAGCATTTT.

V usage is TRBV30 and J usage is TRBJ1-3, with no clear D. Germline loops: CDR1 GTSNPN, CDR2 SVGIG (reference sequence). This CDR3 comprises 12 residues. The V gene lost 2 bases and the J gene lost 2 bases, with 4 bases spanning the gap. Here the CDR3 DNA reads TGTGCCTGGAGTAGGCCTGGAAACACCATATATTTT. This codes for CAWSRPGNTIYF.

The chain couples TRBV12-1 to TRBJ2-3; the D call of TRBD1 is as the table states it, not checked on the DNA. TRBV12-1 is a documented pseudogene. This CDR3 has 18 amino acids. CDR3 protein: CASSSRKGPDTSTDTQYF. The CDR3 nucleotides are TGTGCCAGCAGCTCCAGGAAGGGGCCGGATACTAGCACAGATACGCAGTATTTT.

The V call is TRBV7-2, the J call TRBJ2-1; TRBD2 matches at 9 bases. Germline V gene sequence: CDR1 SGHTA, CDR2 FQGNSA. With 5 bases clipped from V and 2 bases from J, the junction kept 10 bases outside the gene matches. The length of the CDR3 is 17 residues. The CDR3 is CASSPTPLAGAYNEQFF. DNA of the CDR3: TGTGCCAGCAGCCCGACCCCCTTAGCGGGAGCCTACAATGAGCAGTTCTTC. Supplemented by reference TRBV7-2 and TRBJ2-1, the full variable domain reads GAGVSQSPSNKVTEKGKDVELRCDPISGHTALYWYRQSLGQGLEFLIYFQGNSAPDKSGLPSDRFSAERTGGSVSTLTIQRTQQEDSAVYLCASSPTPLAGAYNEQFFGPGTRLTVL.

V gene TRBV18 combines with J gene TRBJ2-2; 10 bases agree with TRBD1. The CDR3 is 19 residues long. Unmatched junction bases numbered 13, after V lost 6 bases and J lost 0 bases. Germline V gives CDR1 KGHSH, CDR2 LQKENI. Here the CDR3 reads CASSSPGQGTHANTGELFF. The CDR3 DNA follows: TGTGCCAGCTCTTCCCCGGGACAGGGGACCCACGCGAACACCGGGGAGCTGTTTTTT. Full variable domain (outside the CDR3, taken from reference TRBV18 and TRBJ2-2): NAGVMQNPRHLVRRRGQEARLRCSPMKGHSHVYWYRQLPEEGLKFMVYLQKENIIDESGMPKERFSAEFPKEGPSILRIQQVVRGDSAAYFCASSSPGQGTHANTGELFFGEGSRLTVL.

This chain joins TRBV7-9 and TRBJ1-1; 7 positions agree with TRBD1. Germline values: CDR1 SEHNR, CDR2 FQNEAQ (reference sequence). The CDR3 has 15 amino acids. V dropped 7 bases and J dropped 1; count of bases not matched to a gene: 9. In DNA, the CDR3 is TGTGCCAGCAACATTAGAGGGGGCGCGAACACTGAAGCTTTCTTT. Residues: CASNIRGGANTEAFF. The full variable domain, its missing parts supplied by reference TRBV7-9 and TRBJ1-1, is DTGVSQNPRHKITKRGQNVTFRCDPISEHNRLYWYRQTLGQGPEFLTYFQNEAQLEKSRLLSDRFSAERPKGSFSTLEIQRTEQGDSAMYLCASNIRGGANTEAFFGQGTRLTVV.

J is TRBJ2-5 and V is TRBV2; D is undetermined. This CDR3 is built from 13 residues. Germline CDR1 reads SNHLY; CDR2 reads FYNNEI. The germline V and J ends were trimmed by 1 base and 5 bases, with 8 bases remaining between them. The CDR3 sequence: CASSEVRSETQYF. DNA for the CDR3: TGTGCCAGCAGTGAAGTCCGTAGCGAGACCCAGTACTTC.

The genes are TRBV2 and TRBJ2-3, with TRBD2 matching 11 bases. Germline trimming cut 3 bases from V and 2 bases from J; bases unmatched to any gene: 10. This CDR3 has 18 residues. The germline V gene has CDR1 SNHLY and CDR2 FYNNEI. The CDR3 bases are TGTGCCAGCAGTGACGTTGGCGCTAGCGGGGGGTTCACAGATACGCAGTATTTT. Amino acids: CASSDVGASGGFTDTQYF.

The chain employs TRBV5-1 and TRBJ2-7, with 7 bases that match TRBD2. This CDR3 spans 14 amino acids. The germline gives CDR1 SGHRS, CDR2 YFSETQ. The V segment lost 3 bases and the J segment 1 base; nucleotides outside the gene matches: 4. The DNA of the CDR3 is TGCGCCAGCAGCTCAGCGGGACCATCCTACGAGCAGTACTTC. This codes for CASSSAGPSYEQYF.

V usage is TRBV7-6 and J usage is TRBJ2-1, with 13 bases fitting TRBD2. V lost 0 bases, J lost 14 bases, and 7 bases stayed unmatched. The CDR3 totals 15 residues. CDR1 and CDR2 from the germline V gene are SGHVS and FNYEAQ. In DNA form, the CDR3 reads TGTGCCAGCAGCTTAGCCTCGGGACTAGCGGGGAGGGAGTTCTTC. Amino acids: CASSLASGLAGREFF.

This chain connects TRBV28 to TRBJ2-7, with 9 nucleotides matching TRBD2. CDR3 size: 15 residues. Germline CDR1 is MDHEN and CDR2 is SYDVKM. Germline trimming cut 3 bases from V and 0 bases from J; bases unmatched to any gene: 3. In DNA, the CDR3 is TGTGCCAGCAGTTTCCAGCGGGGGGCCTCCTACGAGCAGTACTTC. Its translation is CASSFQRGASYEQYF.

The rearrangement uses TRBV4-3 and TRBJ1-2; D uncertain. Trimming left V 0 bases short and J 7 bases short, with 12 bases between. This CDR3 spans 14 amino acids. Per the germline V gene, CDR1 is LGHNA and CDR2 is YSLEER. The CDR3 region has the DNA TGCGCCAGCAGCCAAGACAGGTTAGCTGGTGGCTACACCTTC. The encoded protein is CASSQDRLAGGYTF.

The rearrangement joins TRBV29-1 to TRBJ2-1; D gene ambiguous. Germline assignment: CDR1 SQVTM and CDR2 ANQGSEA. Trimming stripped 3 bases from V and 0 bases from J, with 12 bases between. This CDR3 has 15 residues. CDR3 region: CSVDVGHSSYNEQFF. The CDR3 DNA reads TGCAGCGTTGATGTGGGCCATAGCTCCTACAATGAGCAGTTCTTC.

The V and J genes are TRBV5-6 and TRBJ2-3, with a weak D call TRBD2 (6 bases). Germline assignment: CDR1 SGHDT and CDR2 YYEEEE. This CDR3 region has 15 residues. V lost 0 bases, J lost 4 bases, and 12 bases lay in between. CDR3 nucleotides: TGTGCCAGCAGCTTGGTTTTGTGGAGGGCAGATACGCAGTATTTT. Translated: CASSLVLWRADTQYF.

The J gene is TRBJ2-5, the V gene TRBV14; 14 bases fit TRBD2. The CDR3 has 19 residues. Trimming cost V 3 bases and J 1 base; bases outside gene matches: 10. Germline V gene sequence: CDR1 SGHDN, CDR2 FVKESK. Here the CDR3 reads CASSHGLAGGRSTQETQYF. CDR3 sequence (DNA): TGTGCCAGCAGCCACGGACTAGCGGGGGGCCGGAGCACCCAAGAGACCCAGTACTTC.

The chain couples TRBV11-2 to TRBJ2-3; 10 bases fit TRBD2. Losses at the gene ends were 5 bases for V and 5 bases for J; bases not matched to a gene: 4. CDR1 is SGHAT, CDR2 FQNNGV, per germline. CDR3 length: 14 residues. CDR3: CASSEASGGDTQYF. As DNA, the CDR3 is TGTGCCAGCAGCGAGGCTAGCGGGGGAGATACGCAGTATTTT.

The gene calls are TRBV5-6 and TRBJ2-7, with D possibly matching TRBD2 (6 bases). V lost 4 bases and J 0 bases, leaving 11 bases between the germline ends. The CDR3 sequence is 14 residues long. CDR1 and CDR2 (germline): SGHDT, YYEEEE. This CDR3 is CASSPRGSSYEQYF. DNA of the CDR3: TGTGCCAGCAGCCCGCGGGGAAGCTCCTACGAGCAGTACTTC.

This chain joins TRBV4-2 and TRBJ2-3, with TRBD2 matching 9 bases. This CDR3 has 15 amino acids. V shed 5 bases, J shed 3 bases, and the junction held 6 bases outside the gene matches. Germline V CDR1 and CDR2: LGHNA, YNFKEQ. The CDR3 region has the DNA TGTGCCAGCAGCTATAGCGGGAGCGGTACAGATACGCAGTATTTT. Residues: CASSYSGSGTDTQYF.

This clone was observed a single time. The rearrangement joins TRBV2 to TRBJ2-7, with 7 bases aligning to TRBD1. The junction had 11 bases not matched to a gene; V was cut back by 7 bases and J by 5 bases. CDR3 size: 14 residues. Germline CDR1 SNHLY, CDR2 FYNNEI. CDR3 loop: CASKTGTVTNEQYF. The CDR3 bases are TGTGCCAGCAAGACCGGGACAGTAACCAACGAGCAGTACTTC.